This TCR beta chain was obtained from a study of cytomegalovirus exposure and HLA in healthy donors. Across the whole study: Previous work identified roughly 120 million unique TCR beta sequences from some 170 million T cells.

The CDR3 is made up of 16 amino acids. Trimming shortened V by 4 bases and J by 5 bases, and 15 bases separated the two germline ends. Germline loops: CDR1 SGHTA, CDR2 FQGTGA. There are a few counts of this clone. Amplification used 60 Vbeta primers and 13 Jbeta primers. The repertoire was sequenced with immunoSEQ multiplex PCR; TCRdb's copy has only in-frame clones and lacks some. The data contain about 120,000 clones, more than 70% of them singletons. V gene TRBV7-3 combines with J gene TRBJ1-6, with D perhaps matching TRBD1 (6 bases). Sequencing input: PBMCs. This receptor was identified in a man in his thirties or forties in good health and CMV-seronegative. Here the CDR3 reads CASSSGQRSHNSPLHF. The CDR3 DNA sequence: TGTGCCAGCAGCTCCGGACAGCGGAGCCATAATTCACCCCTCCACTTT.